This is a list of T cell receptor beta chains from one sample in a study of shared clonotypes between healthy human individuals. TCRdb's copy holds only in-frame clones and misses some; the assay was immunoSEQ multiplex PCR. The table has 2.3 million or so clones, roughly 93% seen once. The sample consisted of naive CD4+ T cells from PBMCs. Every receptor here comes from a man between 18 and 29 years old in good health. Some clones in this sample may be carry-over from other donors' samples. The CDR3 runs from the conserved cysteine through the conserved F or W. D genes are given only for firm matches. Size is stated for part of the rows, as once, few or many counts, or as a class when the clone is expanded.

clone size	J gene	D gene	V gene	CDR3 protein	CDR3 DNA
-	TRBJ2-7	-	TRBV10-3	CAIRAGYEQYF	TGTGCCATAAGGGCCGGCTACGAGCAGTACTTC
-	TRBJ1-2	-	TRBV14	CASSQGQFYGYTF	TGTGCCAGCAGCCAAGGACAGTTCTATGGCTACACCTTC
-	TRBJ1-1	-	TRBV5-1	CASSLDGMNTEAFF	TGCGCCAGCAGCTTGGATGGAATGAACACTGAAGCTTTCTTT
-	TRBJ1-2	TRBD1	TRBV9	CASSVGTGGYYGYTF	TGTGCCAGCAGCGTCGGGACAGGGGGTTACTATGGCTACACCTTC
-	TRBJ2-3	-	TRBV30	CAWAERPGDTQYF	TGTGCCTGGGCAGAGCGGCCCGGGGATACGCAGTATTTT
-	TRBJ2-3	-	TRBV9	CASSPFMTLPFTDTQYF	TGTGCCAGCAGCCCCTTCATGACTCTACCGTTCACAGATACGCAGTATTTT
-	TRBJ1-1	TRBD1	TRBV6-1	CASRETGGSEAFF	TGTGCCAGCAGGGAGACAGGGGGTTCTGAAGCTTTCTTT
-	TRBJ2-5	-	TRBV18	CASSPPNPTRTKTQYF	TGTGCCAGCTCACCCCCAAACCCGACTCGGACAAAGACCCAGTACTTC
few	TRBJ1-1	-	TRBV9	CASTVGVTMNTEAFF	TGTGCCAGCACCGTGGGGGTGACAATGAACACTGAAGCTTTCTTT
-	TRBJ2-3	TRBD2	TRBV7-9	CASSLSSGSGPDTQYF	TGTGCCAGCAGCCTAAGTAGCGGGAGTGGCCCAGATACGCAGTATTTT
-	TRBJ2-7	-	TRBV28	CASSPASARTYEQYF	TGTGCCAGCAGTCCCGCGTCGGCCAGGACCTACGAGCAGTACTTC
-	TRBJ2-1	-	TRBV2	CASRLGSNEQFF	TGTGCCAGCAGACTGGGAAGCAATGAGCAGTTCTTC
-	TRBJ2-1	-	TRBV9	CASSSGAASAYNEQFF	TGTGCCAGCAGCTCCGGGGCAGCTTCCGCCTACAATGAGCAGTTCTTC
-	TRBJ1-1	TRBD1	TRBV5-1	CASSPAPGQGYGEAFF	TGCGCCAGCAGCCCAGCCCCCGGACAGGGCTATGGTGAAGCTTTCTTT
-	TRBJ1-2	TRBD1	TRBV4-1	CASSHGPGQGATWDYGYTF	TGCGCCAGCAGCCATGGGCCGGGGCAGGGGGCAACTTGGGACTATGGCTACACCTTC
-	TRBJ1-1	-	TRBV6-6	CASSYSKAQVEAFF	TGTGCCAGCAGTTACTCGAAGGCTCAGGTAGAAGCTTTCTTT
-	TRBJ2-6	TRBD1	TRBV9	CASSGGGQGISGANVLTF	TGTGCCAGCAGCGGAGGGGGACAGGGCATCTCTGGGGCCAACGTCCTGACTTTC
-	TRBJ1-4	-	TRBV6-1	CASSEGQGYVEKLFF	TGTGCCAGCAGTGAGGGGCAGGGGTACGTTGAAAAACTGTTTTTT
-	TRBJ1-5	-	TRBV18	CASSPVESNQPQHF	TGTGCCAGCTCACCAGTGGAGAGCAATCAGCCCCAGCATTTT
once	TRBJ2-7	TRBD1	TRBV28	CASSLKRRQGTYEQYF	TGTGCCAGCAGTCTAAAACGACGACAGGGAACCTACGAGCAGTACTTC
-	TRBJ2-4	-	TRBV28	CASSLEGDKNIQYF	TGTGCCAGCAGTTTGGAAGGGGACAAAAACATTCAGTACTTC
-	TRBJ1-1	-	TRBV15	CATSRVGTEAFF	TGTGCCACCAGCAGAGTGGGCACTGAAGCTTTCTTT
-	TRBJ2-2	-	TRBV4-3	CASSQGTGDSGELFF	TGCGCCAGCAGCCAAGGAACGGGAGATTCCGGGGAGCTGTTTTTT
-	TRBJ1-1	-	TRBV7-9	CASSLIGWGGTNTEAFF	TGTGCCAGCAGCTTAATCGGGTGGGGAGGGACGAACACTGAAGCTTTCTTT
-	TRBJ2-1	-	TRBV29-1	CSVVGALTGDEQFF	TGCAGCGTTGTGGGAGCGCTCACTGGGGATGAGCAGTTCTTC
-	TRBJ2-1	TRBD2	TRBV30	CAWSGDSSGSNEQFF	TGTGCCTGGAGTGGGGATTCTAGCGGGAGTAATGAGCAGTTCTTC
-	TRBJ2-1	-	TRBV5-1	CASSLAGDEQFF	TGCGCCAGCAGCCTGGCGGGTGATGAGCAGTTCTTC
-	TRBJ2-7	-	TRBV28	CASSPQRVYEQYF	TGTGCCAGCAGTCCCCAACGGGTTTACGAGCAGTACTTC
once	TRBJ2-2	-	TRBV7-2	CASSLQGGNTGELFF	TGTGCCAGCAGCTTGCAGGGCGGGAACACCGGGGAGCTGTTTTTT
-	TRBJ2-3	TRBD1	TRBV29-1	CSATTGLGDTQYF	TGCAGCGCAACGACAGGGTTGGGAGATACGCAGTATTTT
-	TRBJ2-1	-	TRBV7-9	CASSPGVGSYNEQFF	TGTGCCAGCAGCCCTGGGGTGGGCTCCTACAATGAGCAGTTCTTC
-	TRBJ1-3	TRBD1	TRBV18	CASSPSGQGSGNTIYF	TGTGCCAGCTCACCCTCGGGACAGGGCTCTGGAAACACCATATATTTT
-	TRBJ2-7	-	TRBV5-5	CASFFAPPGPPYEQYF	TGTGCCAGCTTCTTTGCGCCCCCGGGACCCCCATACGAGCAGTACTTC
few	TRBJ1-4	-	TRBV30	CAWSGDEKLFF	TGTGCCTGGAGCGGGGATGAAAAACTGTTTTTT
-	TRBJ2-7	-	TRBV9	CASSVEGIDGEQYF	TGTGCCAGCAGCGTAGAGGGGATAGATGGCGAGCAGTACTTC
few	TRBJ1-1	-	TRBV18	CASSPAGRTEAFF	TGTGCCAGCTCCCCGGCAGGGCGTACTGAAGCTTTCTTT
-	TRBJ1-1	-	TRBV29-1	CSVRGGPNTEAFF	TGCAGCGTGCGGGGGGGGCCGAACACTGAAGCTTTCTTT
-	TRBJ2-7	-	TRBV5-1	CASSAFSGLVDAEQYF	TGCGCCAGCAGCGCTTTTTCGGGGTTGGTGGATGCCGAGCAGTACTTC
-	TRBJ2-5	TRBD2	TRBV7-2	CASSLFASGGEETQYF	TGTGCCAGCAGCTTATTTGCTAGCGGGGGGGAGGAGACCCAGTACTTC
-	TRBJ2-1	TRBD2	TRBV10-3	CAISDDRLADYNEQFF	TGTGCCATCAGTGATGACCGACTAGCGGACTACAATGAGCAGTTCTTC
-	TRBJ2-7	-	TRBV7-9	CASSPISYEQYF	TGTGCCAGCAGCCCTATCTCCTACGAGCAGTACTTC
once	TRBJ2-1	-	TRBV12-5	CASGSASDLEQFF	TGTGCTAGTGGTTCTGCTAGCGACCTTGAGCAGTTCTTC
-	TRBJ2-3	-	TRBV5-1	CASSLGQGGDTQYF	TGCGCCAGCAGCTTGGGACAGGGAGGGGATACGCAGTATTTT
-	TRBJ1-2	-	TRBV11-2	CASSWAADGYTF	TGTGCCAGCAGCTGGGCCGCCGATGGCTACACCTTC
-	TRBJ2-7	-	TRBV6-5	CASSRPGQPSDEQYF	TGTGCCAGCAGTAGACCGGGACAACCTAGTGACGAGCAGTACTTC
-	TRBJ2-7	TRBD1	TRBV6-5	CASLDRENYEQYF	TGTGCCAGTCTGGACAGGGAAAATTACGAGCAGTACTTC
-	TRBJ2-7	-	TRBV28	CASSSQYYEQYF	TGTGCCAGCAGTTCCCAATACTACGAGCAGTACTTC
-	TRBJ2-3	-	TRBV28	CASSSTDTQYF	TGTGCCAGCAGTTCCACCGATACGCAGTATTTT
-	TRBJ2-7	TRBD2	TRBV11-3	CASSLRGDYSYEQYF	TGTGCCAGCAGCCTTCGGGGGGATTACTCCTACGAGCAGTACTTC
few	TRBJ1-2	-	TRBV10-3	CAISEPARTGYGYTF	TGTGCCATCAGTGAGCCAGCCCGAACAGGCTATGGCTACACCTTC
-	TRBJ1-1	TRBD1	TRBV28	CASRILLGQGARTEAFF	TGTGCCAGCAGGATCTTATTGGGACAGGGGGCTAGGACTGAAGCTTTCTTT
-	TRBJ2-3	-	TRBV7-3	CASSPSGPDTQYF	TGTGCCAGCAGCCCCTCGGGCCCAGATACGCAGTATTTT
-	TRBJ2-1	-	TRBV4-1	CASSPANQGHNEQFF	TGCGCCAGCAGCCCGGCAAATCAGGGTCACAATGAGCAGTTCTTC